Listed below are T cell receptor beta chains from one sample, sequenced in a study of T-cell reconstitution after alpha-beta-depleted transplantation in children. TCRdb called the PCR reads again in MiXCR, with one record for every CDR3 protein. The sample gives approximately 800,000 distinct CDR3 sequences, 15% to 20% of which show up once; about 5% is in the top ten. Material: PBMCs, mostly from graft donor cells, obtained 360 days after TCRalphabeta/CD19-depleted stem cell transplant. These receptors were taken from a male patient aged 10-17 years who had a stem cell transplant for acute lymphoblastic leukemia, so the T cells may come from the graft donor. Both conserved end residues are part of each CDR3. Fields, in order: V gene, D gene, CDR3 protein. The D gene is left open where the match is weak.

>TRBV14|-
CASSQDITPNTEAFF
>TRBV19|TRBD2
CASSTSASGRYGSYNEQFF
>TRBV28|-
CASSGETAMNTEAFF
>TRBV10-3|-
CAISEAEGLSYEQYF
>TRBV28|TRBD2
CASSLYGGTSLSNEQFF
>TRBV5-1|-
CASSLGSSTEAQYF
>TRBV20-1|-
CSARWLAGSTGELFF
>TRBV24-1|-
CATSDFLEGPQETQYF
>TRBV5-1|TRBD2
CASSYRDYANTGELFF
>TRBV7-9|TRBD1
CASSLGQGAQETQYF
>TRBV2|-
CASSERSSNQPQHF
>TRBV27|TRBD2
CASSPGTRIYEQFF
>TRBV15|-
CATSREFPNTEAFF
>TRBV29-1|TRBD1
CSVGTLTGLPLQFF
>TRBV4-2|-
CASSQDNELSSYEQYF
>TRBV5-1|-
CASSLDDGPEEANYGYTF
>TRBV12-3/TRBV12-4|TRBD2
CASGGTSVTNNEQFF
>TRBV18|-
CASSPDGVGEQFF
>TRBV29-1|-
CSVEVAGGRPPDTQYF
>TRBV7-6|-
CASSLNAGNTEAFF
>TRBV2|-
CASSEHGSSYNEQFF
>TRBV6-2/TRBV6-3|-
CASSYNTPGNTIYF
>TRBV11-2|-
CASSQDRYDQYF
>TRBV9|TRBD1
CASSDDRVATNEKLFF
>TRBV5-4|TRBD2
CASSLGVSGLYDEQFF
>TRBV12-3/TRBV12-4|-
CASSSFTGELFF
>TRBV5-4|TRBD1
CASSVNRGAPHEQYF
>TRBV7-2|-
CASSSWTGSYEQYF
>TRBV12-3/TRBV12-4|-
CASSLVIGAFF
>TRBV5-1|-
CASSTMLRRYEQYF
>TRBV10-3|-
CAISEGSGSYEQYF
>TRBV7-9|TRBD2
CASSNLGRLAGPTQETQYF
>TRBV3-1|-
CASSQGLEGWGYEQYF
>TRBV5-5|-
CASRFVATSSYEQYF
>TRBV18|TRBD1
CASGTGLIYEQYF
>TRBV5-1|TRBD1
CASSLIRGQGVSSPLHF
>TRBV27|-
CASSLWPITEQYF
>TRBV12-3/TRBV12-4|-
CASSSSWTAPGELFF
>TRBV27|-
CASTILGSHEQYF
>TRBV3-1|TRBD1
CASSQPGGTYNEQFF
>TRBV3-1|-
CASSQDWGTPGELFF
>TRBV29-1|-
CSVEEDRQYF
>TRBV12-3/TRBV12-4|-
CASSFSRGGETQYF
>TRBV9|TRBD1
CASRRDRSYEQYF
>TRBV15|-
CATSKNKGEEKLFF
>TRBV6-1|-
CATRGAGGPYEQYF
>TRBV18|-
CASSPEGKNTEAFF
>TRBV5-1|TRBD1
CASSLESRGYNEQFF
>TRBV25-1|TRBD2
CASSESSGRPRRTQYF
>TRBV5-6|-
CASSLARRDPYNEQFF
>TRBV6-5|-
CASSYGGNTIYF
>TRBV5-1|-
CASSSRGLNSYEQYF
>TRBV7-9|TRBD2
CASSLTGLASYNEQFF
>TRBV7-9|-
CASSLRTAYQETQYF
>TRBV5-1|TRBD1
CASRTDRAGTEAFF